This T cell receptor (beta chain) is drawn from a study of blood T cell repertoires in COVID-19 (dated by TCRdb to 2018 to 2021). Study-wide context: The collaborator samples originated in the United States, Italy and Spain and spanned the acute and convalescent phases of COVID-19. The prospective study material was composed of cDNA or gDNA derived from T cells, B-cell-depleted T cells, or PBMCs. Subjects who had been exposed to COVID-19, were actively infected with it, or had recovered from it provided the deeply sampled blood TCRbeta repertoires that made up the dataset. The repertoires were released in a freely available public database intended as a resource for research on the immune response to SARS-CoV-2. The samples were drawn from the first 160 participants of the ongoing ImmuneRACE study and from some 1,300 subjects provided by 6 global collaborators. Nearly every sample came with metadata listing a de-identified subject ID, COVID-19 status, age in years and sex. Where available, HLA class I and class II types were taken from metadata supplied by the sample provider and were not determined by assay-based typing. Broad study findings and their caveats: The amount of clinical and demographic metadata varied by source and participant and was provided uncurated.

The collaborating institutions used their own protocols to collect whole blood in K2EDTA tubes. For TCRbeta analysis, collaborators shipped samples in one of three forms: frozen whole blood, isolated PBMCs, or DNA extracted from either of those sample types. In regard to this clone: What this receptor recognizes is not known. Base qualities are not at hand, and no much larger clone is one base apart.

Taken from cysteine to phenylalanine, the CDR3 has 15 residues. The CDR3 DNA has 45 bases and is translated from base 1. The trim is 6 bases for V and 0 bases for J, with a gap of 12 bases between the germline ends. As encoded in the germline V gene, CDR1 is MNHEY while CDR2 is SVGAGI. TCRbeta CDR3 regions were amplified from genomic DNA using the immunoSEQ Assay, a bias-controlled multiplex PCR. As for the original processing: Within the assay, amplification of reference gene primers was used to estimate how many nucleated cells each sample contained. To quantify the absolute abundance of each unique TCRbeta CDR3 rearrangement, sequence reads were collapsed and filtered. Productive Simpson clonality was computed per sample as the square root of Simpson's diversity index over productive rearrangements. TCRdb obtained this table from immuneACCESS and retained in-frame rearrangements with V and J assigned. These tables miss some clones; where compared with another copy, unresolved V genes account for less than half of the shortfall, and the remainder is unexplained. V and J calls and clone size are given by that table; D and trimming were obtained from the DNA. Here the sample has some 270,000 clones; about nine tenths occur a single time. Of the sample, 2.2% is held by the ten largest clones.

The sequence was collected from a man aged 50 or older with acute or convalescent COVID-19. The rearrangement joined TRBV6-5 to TRBJ2-1, and the D gene may be TRBD1, 6 bases matching. What was sequenced was peripheral blood. The CDR3 is CASSLDRSSYNEQFF. The DNA sequence follows: TGTGCCAGCAGCTTAGACAGGAGCTCCTACAATGAGCAGTTCTTC.